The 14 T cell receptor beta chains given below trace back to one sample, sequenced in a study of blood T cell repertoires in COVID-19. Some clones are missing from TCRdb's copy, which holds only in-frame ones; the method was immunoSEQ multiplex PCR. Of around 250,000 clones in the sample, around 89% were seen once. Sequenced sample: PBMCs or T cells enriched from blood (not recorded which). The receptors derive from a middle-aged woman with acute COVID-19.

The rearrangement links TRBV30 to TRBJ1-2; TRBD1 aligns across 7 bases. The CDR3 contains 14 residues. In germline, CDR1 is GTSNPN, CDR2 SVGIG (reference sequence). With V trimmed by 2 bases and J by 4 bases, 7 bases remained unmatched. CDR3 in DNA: TGTGCCTGGAGTCAACAGACAGGGCTCTATGGCTACACCTTC. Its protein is CAWSQQTGLYGYTF.

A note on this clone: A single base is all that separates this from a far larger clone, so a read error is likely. The CDR3 DNA sequence: TGTGCCAGCAGCTTAGCCCAGAACACCGGGGAGCTGTTTTTT. Translating it yields CASSLAQNTGELFF. The chain combines TRBV13 with TRBJ2-2; D ambiguous. Germline CDR1 is PRHDT and CDR2 is FYEKMQ (reference sequence). Trimming stripped 1 base from V and 1 base from J, with 4 bases between. This CDR3 contains 14 residues.

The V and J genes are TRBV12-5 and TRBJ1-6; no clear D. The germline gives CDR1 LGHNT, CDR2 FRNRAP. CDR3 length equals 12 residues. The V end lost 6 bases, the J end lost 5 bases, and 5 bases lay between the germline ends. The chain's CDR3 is CASGRDNSPLHF. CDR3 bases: TGTGCTAGTGGCCGAGATAATTCACCCCTCCACTTT. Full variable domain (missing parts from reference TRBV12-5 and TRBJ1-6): DARVTQTPRHKVTEMGQEVTMRCQPILGHNTVFWYRQTMMQGLELLAYFRNRAPLDDSGMPKDRFSAEMPDATLATLKIQPSEPRDSAVYFCASGRDNSPLHFGNGTRLTVT.

CDR3 residues: CASRRHTIGGGTEAFF. CDR3 DNA: TGTGCCAGCAGACGACATACTATAGGGGGGGGCACTGAAGCTTTCTTT. This sequence joins TRBV27 and TRBJ1-1, with a possible D match to TRBD1 (6 bases). This CDR3 has 16 residues. Between the trimmed V and J ends, which lost 6 bases and 4 bases, there was a span of 21 bases. CDR1 is MNHEY, CDR2 SMNVEV, per germline (reference sequence).

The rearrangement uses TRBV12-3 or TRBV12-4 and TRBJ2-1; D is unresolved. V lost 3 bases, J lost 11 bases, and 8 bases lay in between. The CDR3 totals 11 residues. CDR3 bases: TGTGCCAGCAGTTTCGGGTTGCAGCAGTTCTTC. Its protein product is CASSFGLQQFF.

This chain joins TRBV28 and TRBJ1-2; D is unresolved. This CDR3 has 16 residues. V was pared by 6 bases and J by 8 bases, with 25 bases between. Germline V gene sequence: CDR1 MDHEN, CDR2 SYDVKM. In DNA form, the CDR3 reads TGTGCCAGCAGCTTCATCCCCCGGGATAAAAGAAAGGGCTACACCTTC. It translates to CASSFIPRDKRKGYTF.

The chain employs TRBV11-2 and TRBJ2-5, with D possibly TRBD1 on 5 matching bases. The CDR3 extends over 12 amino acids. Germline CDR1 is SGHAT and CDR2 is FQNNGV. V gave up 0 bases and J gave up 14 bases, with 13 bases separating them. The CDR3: CASSLEKGIIYF. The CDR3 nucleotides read TGTGCCAGCAGCTTAGAAAAGGGGATAATTTACTTC.

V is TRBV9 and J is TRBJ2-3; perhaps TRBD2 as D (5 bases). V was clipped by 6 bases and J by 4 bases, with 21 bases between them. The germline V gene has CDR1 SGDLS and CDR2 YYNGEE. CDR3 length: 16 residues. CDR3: CASTTGSTPSSDTQYF. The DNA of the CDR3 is TGTGCCAGCACCACGGGATCCACCCCTTCCTCAGATACGCAGTATTTT.

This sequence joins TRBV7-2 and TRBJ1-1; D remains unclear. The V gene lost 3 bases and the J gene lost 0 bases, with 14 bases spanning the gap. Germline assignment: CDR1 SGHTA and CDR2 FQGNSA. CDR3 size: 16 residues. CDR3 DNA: TGTGCCAGCAGCTTTGCTAGACGGTTCATGAACACTGAAGCTTTCTTT. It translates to CASSFARRFMNTEAFF. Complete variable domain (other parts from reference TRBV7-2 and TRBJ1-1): GAGVSQSPSNKVTEKGKDVELRCDPISGHTALYWYRQSLGQGLEFLIYFQGNSAPDKSGLPSDRFSAERTGGSVSTLTIQRTQQEDSAVYLCASSFARRFMNTEAFFGQGTRLTVV.

In DNA, the CDR3 is TGTGCCAGCAGTCCCCGGGGACAGCGGAAAAAACTGTTTTTT. Protein product: CASSPRGQRKKLFF. The chain combines TRBV28 with TRBJ1-4; 7 bases map to TRBD1. This CDR3 has 14 residues. Germline trimming cut 5 bases from V and 9 bases from J; bases unmatched to any gene: 9. CDR1 is MDHEN and CDR2 is SYDVKM in the germline V gene.

The DNA of the CDR3 is TGTGCCTGGAGCTTTGGACTAACCAATGAAGCTTTCTTT. Residues: CAWSFGLTNEAFF. J is TRBJ1-1 and V is TRBV30; D remains ambiguous. V was trimmed by 3 bases and J by 7 bases, leaving 15 bases between them. CDR1 is GTSNPN and CDR2 is SVGIG in the germline V gene (reference sequence). The CDR3 runs to 13 residues.

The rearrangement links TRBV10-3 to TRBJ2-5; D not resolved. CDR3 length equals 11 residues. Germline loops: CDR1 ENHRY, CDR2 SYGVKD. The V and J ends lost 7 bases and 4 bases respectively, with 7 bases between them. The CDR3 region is CAIKDSETQYF. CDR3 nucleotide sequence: TGTGCCATCAAAGACTCAGAGACCCAGTACTTC.

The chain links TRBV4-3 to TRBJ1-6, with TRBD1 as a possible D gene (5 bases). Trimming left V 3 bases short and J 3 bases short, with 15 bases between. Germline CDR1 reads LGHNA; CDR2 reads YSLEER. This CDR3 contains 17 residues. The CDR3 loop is CASSQTRQGLYNSPLHF. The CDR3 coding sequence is TGCGCCAGCAGCCAGACCCGCCAGGGTCTCTATAATTCACCCCTCCACTTT.

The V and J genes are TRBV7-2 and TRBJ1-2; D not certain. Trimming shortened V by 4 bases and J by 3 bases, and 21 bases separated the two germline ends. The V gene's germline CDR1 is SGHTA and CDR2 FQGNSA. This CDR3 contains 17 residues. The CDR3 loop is CASSSRLRPPPDYGYTF. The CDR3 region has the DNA TGTGCCAGCAGCTCGCGGTTGAGGCCCCCCCCGGACTATGGCTACACCTTC.